A single sample gave rise to the 14 T cell receptor beta chains below, sequenced in a study of blood T cell repertoires in COVID-19. Generated by immunoSEQ multiplex PCR, the TCRdb table keeps only in-frame clones and is missing some. The sample has about 290,000 clones, 75% to 90% seen once. Sequencing was carried out using PBMCs or T cells enriched from blood (not recorded which). The receptors come from a woman between 40 and 50 years old who had recovered from COVID-19.

This sequence joins TRBV11-2 and TRBJ2-1; 8 nucleotides align to TRBD2. This CDR3 contains 14 residues. V lost 2 bases and J lost 8; bases outside the gene matches: 5. From germline, CDR1 is SGHAT and CDR2 FQNNGV. In DNA form, the CDR3 reads TGTGCCAGCAGCTTACTAGCGGGCCGGCATGAGCAGTTCTTC. Its translation is CASSLLAGRHEQFF. Looking up the rest from reference TRBV11-2 and TRBJ2-1 gives the full variable domain: EAGVAQSPRYKIIEKRQSVAFWCNPISGHATLYWYQQILGQGPKLLIQFQNNGVVDDSQLPKDRFSAERLKGVDSTLKIQPAKLEDSAVYLCASSLLAGRHEQFFGPGTRLTVL.

The genes are TRBV20-1 and TRBJ1-4; D uncertain. This CDR3 is built from 11 residues. CDR1 is DFQATT and CDR2 is SNEGSKA in the germline V gene (reference sequence). Trimming stripped 5 bases from V and 12 bases from J, with 13 bases between. The CDR3 protein is CSAGGPPELFF. CDR3 nucleotides: TGCAGTGCTGGCGGCCCGCCGGAACTGTTTTTT.

The chain uses TRBV30 and TRBJ1-2, with D possibly TRBD1 on 5 matching bases. Germline assignment: CDR1 GTSNPN and CDR2 SVGIG (reference sequence). The CDR3 is 11 residues long. V was clipped by 3 bases and J by 7 bases, with 9 bases between them. CDR3 residues: CAWSETGGYTF. CDR3 nucleotides: TGTGCCTGGAGCGAAACAGGTGGCTACACCTTC.

V gene TRBV9 combines with J gene TRBJ2-7, with 7 bases aligning to TRBD2. Looked up from germline, CDR1 is SGDLS and CDR2 is YYNGEE. CDR3 length equals 15 residues. V was pared by 3 bases and J by 4 bases, with 10 bases of the junction left unmatched. CDR3 sequence reads: CASSADASGSYEQYF. The CDR3 region has the DNA TGTGCCAGCAGCGCGGACGCTAGCGGATCTTACGAGCAGTACTTC.

This clone was recorded only once. The chain employs TRBV11-2 and TRBJ1-2, with D unclear. The CDR3 contains 15 residues. The germline CDR1 and CDR2 sequences are SGHAT and FQNNGV. V was shortened by 5 bases and J by 4 bases, with 17 bases between the two germline ends. Written as DNA, the CDR3 is TGTGCCAGCAGCCTCACGGGGAGCCTCAGCTATGGCTACACCTTC. Its protein is CASSLTGSLSYGYTF. The variable domain in full, completed from reference TRBV11-2 and TRBJ1-2, reads EAGVAQSPRYKIIEKRQSVAFWCNPISGHATLYWYQQILGQGPKLLIQFQNNGVVDDSQLPKDRFSAERLKGVDSTLKIQPAKLEDSAVYLCASSLTGSLSYGYTFGSGTRLTVV.

This chain uses TRBV4-1 with TRBJ1-4, with D possibly matching TRBD1 (5 bases). The CDR3 totals 15 residues. Deletions cut 4 bases from V and 2 bases from J, with 11 bases between. Per the germline V gene, CDR1 is MGHRA and CDR2 is YSYEKL. The CDR3: CASSLTGGTNEKLFF. CDR3 sequence (DNA): TGCGCCAGCAGCCTTACCGGGGGGACTAATGAAAAACTGTTTTTT.

The chain links TRBV18 to TRBJ2-7; 7 bases fit TRBD2. The germline gives CDR1 KGHSH, CDR2 LQKENI. V shed 0 bases, J shed 6 bases, and the junction held 5 bases outside the gene matches. The CDR3 contains 14 residues. The DNA of the CDR3 is TGTGCCAGCTCACCACCCGGACTAGATGCCGAGCAGTACTTC. This sequence encodes CASSPPGLDAEQYF.

This rearrangement joins TRBV11-2 to TRBJ1-1; 9 nucleotides agree with TRBD1. Germline CDR1 reads SGHAT; CDR2 reads FQNNGV. The V segment lost 3 bases and the J segment 3 bases; nucleotides outside the gene matches: 2. There are 14 residues in the CDR3. The DNA of the CDR3 is TGTGCCAGCAGCTTTGACAGGGGGGACACTGAAGCTTTCTTT. It codes for CASSFDRGDTEAFF.

V usage is TRBV13 and J usage is TRBJ1-3; a weak D match, TRBD1 (6 bases). This CDR3 contains 15 residues. V was shortened by 3 bases and J by 1 base, with 10 bases between the two germline ends. CDR1 is PRHDT and CDR2 is FYEKMQ in the germline V gene (reference sequence). In DNA form, the CDR3 reads TGTGCCAGCAGCTTTTACAGGGAATCTGGAAACACCATATATTTT. Amino acid sequence: CASSFYRESGNTIYF.

The chain couples TRBV19 to TRBJ2-5, with a possible D match to TRBD2 (6 bases). Per the germline V gene, CDR1 is LNHDA and CDR2 is SQIVND (reference sequence). The CDR3 runs to 14 residues. The V end was cut by 0 bases, the J end by 5 bases, with 10 bases between. The CDR3 spells CASSIEGLTETQYF. The CDR3 coding sequence is TGTGCCAGTAGTATAGAGGGACTTACCGAGACCCAGTACTTC.

V usage is TRBV29-1 and J usage is TRBJ2-1; 7 bases fit TRBD1. The germline CDR1 and CDR2 sequences are SQVTM and ANQGSEA. CDR3 length: 15 residues. The junction had 4 bases not matched to a gene; V was cut back by 0 bases and J by 2 bases. CDR3 in amino acids: CSVEDGTGAYNEQFF. CDR3 sequence (DNA): TGCAGCGTTGAAGATGGCACAGGGGCCTACAATGAGCAGTTCTTC.

This chain links TRBV5-6 with TRBJ2-2, with 7 positions matching TRBD2. The germline gives CDR1 SGHDT, CDR2 YYEEEE. This CDR3 is 16 amino acids long. Germline trimming cut 4 bases from V and 0 bases from J; bases unmatched to any gene: 6. The CDR3 here is CASSLTGGPNTGELFF. The CDR3 nucleotides read TGTGCCAGCAGCCTCACGGGGGGACCGAACACCGGGGAGCTGTTTTTT.

V and J are TRBV2 and TRBJ1-5; 8 bases match TRBD1. J lost 4 bases, V lost 8 bases, and 7 bases had no gene match. This CDR3 comprises 14 residues. The germline gives CDR1 SNHLY, CDR2 FYNNEI. CDR3 amino acids: CASSRDRWNQPQHF. As DNA, the CDR3 is TGTGCCAGCTCCCGGGACAGGTGGAATCAGCCCCAGCATTTT.

This sequence joins TRBV14 and TRBJ1-5; TRBD1 agrees at 8 bases. From germline, CDR1 is SGHDN and CDR2 FVKESK. V lost 0 bases and J lost 4; bases outside the gene matches: 5. The CDR3 runs to 16 residues. CDR3 amino acids: CASSQETGDPNQPQHF. The DNA of the CDR3 is TGTGCCAGCAGCCAAGAGACAGGGGACCCTAATCAGCCCCAGCATTTT.